The 21 T cell receptor beta chains below all came from one sample that was sequenced in a study of response to subunit inactivated influenza vaccine. In TCRdb, the RT-PCR reads were re-called with MiXCR into one record per CDR3 protein. The sample lists over 650,000 distinct CDR3 sequences, less than 20% occurring once. The input for sequencing was PBMCs from blood, taken about 5 days after vaccination. The origin of the receptors is a man in his forties or fifties who received an inactivated influenza vaccine.

The chain has TRBV11-2 and TRBJ2-1; tentatively, D is TRBD2 (6 bases). The V gene lost 5 bases and the J gene lost 1 base, with 12 bases spanning the gap. Germline V gives CDR1 SGHAT, CDR2 FQNNGV. The CDR3 has 15 amino acids. CDR3 amino acids: CASSGGSGSYNEQFF. The CDR3 DNA is TGTGCCAGCAGCGGGGGGAGCGGATCCTACAATGAGCAGTTCTTC.

This clonotype occurred a few times. V gene TRBV29-1 combines with J gene TRBJ1-6; 7 bases match TRBD1. The length of the CDR3 is 14 residues. CDR1 and CDR2 (germline): SQVTM, ANQGSEA. The J segment lost 5 bases and the V segment lost 5 bases, leaving 6 bases of the junction unmatched. In DNA, the CDR3 is TGCAGCGTTACCCCCGGGACAGATAATTCACCCCTCCACTTT. Translating gives CSVTPGTDNSPLHF. The complete variable domain, with remaining parts taken from reference TRBV29-1 and TRBJ1-6, reads SAVISQKPSRDICQRGTSLTIQCQVDSQVTMMFWYRQQPGQSLTLIATANQGSEATYESGFVIDKFPISRPNLTFSTLTVSNMSPEDSSIYLCSVTPGTDNSPLHFGNGTRLTVT.

Only one count was recorded for this clonotype. The chain combines TRBV7-9 with TRBJ1-2; a possible D gene is TRBD1 (6 bases). CDR1 and CDR2 (germline): SEHNR, FQNEAQ (reference sequence). The CDR3 covers 17 residues. V was pared by 5 bases and J by 4 bases, with 23 bases between. As DNA, the CDR3 is TGTGCCAGCAGCGGGAGTGATCTGGGGGGCGTCGTCTATGGCTACACCTTC. It codes for CASSGSDLGGVVYGYTF.

This clonotype was seen a few times. The chain recombines TRBV5-1 with TRBJ2-5; D gene unclear. Deletions cut 3 bases from V and 4 bases from J, with 7 bases between. The CDR3 runs 12 residues. Germline CDR1 reads SGHRS; CDR2 reads YFSETQ. CDR3: CASSWLGETQYF. The CDR3 nucleotides read TGCGCCAGCAGCTGGCTAGGAGAGACCCAGTACTTC. Full variable domain (remainder filled in from reference TRBV5-1 and TRBJ2-5): KAGVTQTPRYLIKTRGQQVTLSCSPISGHRSVSWYQQTPGQGLQFLFEYFSETQRNKGNFPGRFSGRQFSNSRSEMNVSTLELGDSALYLCASSWLGETQYFGPGTRLLVL.

The gene calls are TRBV15 and TRBJ2-7; a weak D match, TRBD1 (6 bases). This CDR3 has 14 residues. V was shortened by 4 bases and J by 4 bases, with 14 bases between the two germline ends. Germline V gene data show CDR1 as LNHNV and CDR2 as YYDKDF (reference sequence). CDR3 region: CATSKETGGYEQYF. In nucleotides, the CDR3 is TGTGCCACCAGCAAAGAGACAGGCGGGTACGAGCAGTACTTC.

This clonotype showed up just a few times. The genes are TRBV5-1 and TRBJ2-3, with 7 bases lining up with TRBD2. Trimming removed 0 bases from V and 2 bases from J; junction bases left unmatched: 6. The CDR3 runs to 16 residues. Germline assignment: CDR1 SGHRS and CDR2 YFSETQ. CDR3 sequence (DNA): TGCGCCAGCAGCTTGGTGGCGGGGGACCACACAGATACGCAGTATTTT. This gives the protein CASSLVAGDHTDTQYF.

This clonotype has only a few counts. V and J are TRBV5-1 and TRBJ2-3, with a possible D match to TRBD2 (6 bases). The germline V gene encodes CDR1 SGHRS and CDR2 YFSETQ. V dropped 1 base and J dropped 6 bases, with 15 bases sitting between them. The CDR3 covers 15 residues. The CDR3 protein is CASSLKGSGGDTQYF. DNA for the CDR3: TGCGCCAGCAGCTTGAAGGGCTCTGGGGGGGATACGCAGTATTTT.

The V call is TRBV2, the J call TRBJ2-3; the D is unclear. Germline CDR1 and CDR2: SNHLY and FYNNEI. The CDR3 is 11 amino acids. Trimming removed 1 base at V and 7 bases at J, with 3 bases between. CDR3 DNA sequence: TGTGCCAGCAGTGAAGGGTATACGCAGTATTTT. It encodes CASSEGYTQYF. Variable domain in full (rest from reference TRBV2 and TRBJ2-3): EPEVTQTPSHQVTQMGQEVILRCVPISNHLYFYWYRQILGQKVEFLVSFYNNEISEKSEIFDDQFSVERPDGSNFTLKIRSTKLEDSAMYFCASSEGYTQYFGPGTRLTVL.

In its sample, this clonotype was seen a few times. The rearrangement uses TRBV7-9 and TRBJ1-6; D might be TRBD1 (5 bases). The germline CDR1 and CDR2 sequences are SEHNR and FQNEAQ (reference sequence). Trimming left V 2 bases short and J 10 bases short, with 15 bases between. The CDR3 loop spans 15 amino acids. The CDR3 DNA is TGTGCCAGCAGCTTACCAGGGAACGTAGGATCACCCCTCCACTTT. Its translation: CASSLPGNVGSPLHF.

This clonotype was picked up a small number of times. This rearrangement joins TRBV7-9 to TRBJ2-7; D is perhaps TRBD1 (6 bases). The germline CDR1 and CDR2 sequences are SEHNR and FQNEAQ (reference sequence). The V end was cut by 4 bases, the J end by 0 bases, with 10 bases between. There are 14 residues in the CDR3. The CDR3 region has the DNA TGTGCCAGCAGCTCTTGGACAGCCTCCTACGAGCAGTACTTC. The encoded protein is CASSSWTASYEQYF.

This clonotype was recorded at least ten times. The junction departs from germline at one end; a sequencing error may be responsible. CDR3 DNA: TGTGCCAGCAGTTCGACTAGCCGGTTCCACTTC. Translated, it gives CASSSTSRFHF. The rearrangement links TRBV12-3 or TRBV12-4 to TRBJ2-4; 7 bases are shared with TRBD2. The CDR3 sequence is 11 residues long.

This clonotype was picked up a small number of times. The chain is built from TRBV29-1 and TRBJ1-1, with D possibly being TRBD1 (6 bases). The CDR3 consists of 15 residues. V was trimmed by 4 bases and J by 2 bases, leaving 17 bases between them. The germline V gene has CDR1 SQVTM and CDR2 ANQGSEA. The CDR3 bases are TGCAGCGTTGGGGGTGGACAGACAGGAAACACTGAAGCTTTCTTT. This gives the protein CSVGGGQTGNTEAFF.

This clonotype was seen only a few times. The rearrangement links TRBV4-1 to TRBJ2-1; TRBD1 is a possible D gene (5 bases). This CDR3 region has 13 residues. Germline V gene sequence: CDR1 MGHRA, CDR2 YSYEKL. V gave up 1 base and J gave up 9 bases, with 10 bases separating them. CDR3 in amino acids: CASSQVGVGEQFF. The CDR3 coding sequence is TGCGCCAGCAGCCAAGTAGGGGTTGGTGAGCAGTTCTTC.

The V gene is TRBV20-1, the J gene TRBJ2-7, with TRBD2 matching over 16 bases. This CDR3 region has 14 residues. Germline lookup yields CDR1 DFQATT and CDR2 SNEGSKA (reference sequence). V was clipped by 4 bases and J by 4 bases; unmatched bases: 1. The CDR3 here is CSATGLAGGYEQYF. The DNA of the CDR3 is TGCAGTGCTACGGGACTAGCGGGGGGGTACGAGCAGTACTTC.

This clonotype was seen just once. The V gene is TRBV6-5, the J gene TRBJ2-3; 9 positions agree with TRBD2. The CDR3 consists of 16 residues. Germline V lookup: CDR1 MNHEY, CDR2 SVGAGI. The ends lost 5 bases at V and 7 bases at J; junction bases unmatched: 13. The CDR3 DNA reads TGTGCCAGCAGTCTACCTAGCGGGGTGGCCATACATACGCAGTATTTT. Amino acid sequence: CASSLPSGVAIHTQYF.

The chain employs TRBV6-1 and TRBJ1-5; TRBD1 matches at 7 bases. In germline, CDR1 is MNHNS, CDR2 SASEGT. The CDR3 has 14 residues. V dropped 6 bases and J dropped 3; count of bases not matched to a gene: 5. CDR3 bases: TGTGCCAGCAGGCAGGGGGGAATCAATCAGCCCCAGCATTTT. Translated, it gives CASRQGGINQPQHF.

The table lists this clonotype with a few counts. The rearrangement links TRBV11-2 to TRBJ1-4; a weak D match, TRBD1 (6 bases). The ends were cut back, 5 bases at V and 0 bases at J, with 19 bases in the middle. Germline CDR1 and CDR2: SGHAT and FQNNGV. This CDR3 is built from 18 residues. The CDR3 coding sequence is TGTGCCAGCAGCCTTACGGACAGCACCTTTTCAACTAATGAAAAACTGTTTTTT. It is translated as CASSLTDSTFSTNEKLFF.

The chain joins TRBV2 to TRBJ2-7; the D gene is possibly TRBD1 (5 bases). The CDR3 runs to 13 residues. Germline V gene lookup returns CDR1 SNHLY and CDR2 FYNNEI. With 8 bases removed from V and 3 bases from J, the gap between germline ends came to 14 bases. The CDR3 sequence: CASGAGNNYEQYF. In nucleotides, the CDR3 is TGTGCCAGCGGCGCAGGGAATAACTACGAGCAGTACTTC.

The CDR3 DNA reads as TGCGCCAGCAGACTGGCCCCGGACGACTCCTACAATGAGCAGTTCTTC. It is translated as CASRLAPDDSYNEQFF. The chain combines TRBV4-1 with TRBJ2-1; D is unresolved. The CDR3 has 16 residues. Germline V gives CDR1 MGHRA, CDR2 YSYEKL. Between the trimmed V and J ends, which lost 6 bases and 0 bases, there was a span of 15 bases.

This clonotype was seen more than once but under ten times. The V call is TRBV12-3 or TRBV12-4, the J call TRBJ2-2; 8 nucleotides line up with TRBD2. This CDR3 region has 15 residues. V lost 7 bases, J lost 7 bases, and 11 bases stayed unmatched. Here the CDR3 DNA reads TGTGCCAGCACCCCGGGACTAGGCGCTTTCGGGGAGCTGTTTTTT. Translation: CASTPGLGAFGELFF.

This clonotype showed up just once. The chain employs TRBV9 and TRBJ2-5; the D is unclear. This CDR3 region has 12 residues. Trimming left V 0 bases short and J 3 bases short, with 3 bases between. Germline lookup yields CDR1 SGDLS and CDR2 YYNGEE. This CDR3 reads CASSVEKETQYF. CDR3 sequence (DNA): TGTGCCAGCAGCGTAGAGAAAGAGACCCAGTACTTC. The full variable domain, its missing parts supplied by reference TRBV9 and TRBJ2-5, is DSGVTQTPKHLITATGQRVTLRCSPRSGDLSVYWYQQSLDQGLQFLIQYYNGEERAKGNILERFSAQQFPDLHSELNLSSLELGDSALYFCASSVEKETQYFGPGTRLLVL.